A single sample is the source of the 14 T cell receptor beta chains below, sequenced in a study of blood T cell repertoires in COVID-19 (dated by TCRdb to between 2020 and 2021). Receptor libraries were prepared by the immunoSEQ multiplex PCR assay. TCRdb limited this immuneACCESS table to in-frame rearrangements with V and J called. A share of clones is missing; checked studies link under half to unresolved V genes, and the rest is unexplained. Here the sample has 250,000 to 350,000 clones; roughly nine tenths occur a single time. The ten biggest clones cover about 2.2% of the sample. Sequencing input: peripheral blood. The receptors here all came from a woman between 45 and 60 years old who had recovered from COVID-19.

The V gene is TRBV4-2, the J gene TRBJ2-3, with 7 nucleotides matching TRBD2. Trimming took 6 bases from V and 8 from J; bases not matched to a gene: 11. The CDR3 is 14 amino acids. CDR1 and CDR2 (germline): LGHNA, YNFKEQ. The CDR3: CASRTGGLWGTQYF. The CDR3 DNA reads TGTGCCAGCAGGACGGGGGGTCTGTGGGGTACGCAGTATTTT.

The V call is TRBV18, the J call TRBJ1-5; 9 bases fit TRBD1. Losses at the gene ends were 4 bases for V and 3 bases for J; bases not matched to a gene: 1. The germline V gene has CDR1 KGHSH and CDR2 LQKENI. CDR3 length: 14 residues. The DNA for the CDR3 is TGTGCCAGCTCACGACAGGGGGTCAATCAGCCCCAGCATTTT. Its translation is CASSRQGVNQPQHF.

The chain has TRBV18 and TRBJ2-1; 11 bases map to TRBD2. The V segment lost 1 base and the J segment 0 bases; nucleotides outside the gene matches: 2. The CDR3 has 17 amino acids. Germline V gives CDR1 KGHSH, CDR2 LQKENI. The CDR3 is CASSPLAGGSSYNEQFF. CDR3 in DNA: TGTGCCAGCTCACCACTAGCGGGGGGGAGCTCCTACAATGAGCAGTTCTTC.

The chain combines TRBV5-1 with TRBJ2-1, with 12 bases identical to TRBD2. The CDR3 covers 15 residues. Germline V CDR1 and CDR2: SGHRS, YFSETQ. V was pared by 1 base and J by 15 bases, with 11 bases of the junction left unmatched. The CDR3 here is CASSLSATSGSGLFF. DNA of the CDR3: TGCGCCAGCAGCTTGTCCGCGACTAGCGGGAGTGGGCTGTTCTTC.

The J gene is TRBJ1-1, the V gene TRBV28; D is uncertain. This CDR3 contains 14 residues. Germline values: CDR1 MDHEN, CDR2 SYDVKM. Trimming left V 7 bases short and J 8 bases short, with 20 bases between. The CDR3 is CASIPGTSRREAFF. The CDR3 DNA sequence: TGTGCCAGCATCCCCGGAACATCGAGGCGAGAAGCTTTCTTT.

This clone was found a few times. DNA of the CDR3: TGTGCCAGCAGCCGTCTTAGTTTCGAGCAGTACTTC. This translates into CASSRLSFEQYF. The chain recombines TRBV3-1 (or the pseudogene TRBV3-2) with TRBJ2-7; D gene ambiguous. In germline, CDR1 is LGHDT, CDR2 YNNKEL (reference sequence). V shed 4 bases and J shed 6 bases, with 10 bases lying between them. There are 12 residues in the CDR3.

V gene TRBV27 combines with J gene TRBJ2-1, with TRBD1 identical over 9 bases. The CDR3 consists of 14 residues. V shed 2 bases and J 9 bases; nucleotides not matched to a gene: 5. Germline CDR1 is MNHEY and CDR2 is SMNVEV (reference sequence). The CDR3 loop reads CASSLGTGFTEQFF. The CDR3 DNA reads as TGTGCCAGCAGTTTAGGGACAGGGTTCACTGAGCAGTTCTTC.

The chain is built from TRBV9 and TRBJ1-6; D remains unclear. Germline V gene sequence: CDR1 SGDLS, CDR2 YYNGEE. V was trimmed by 0 bases and J by 6 bases, leaving 7 bases between them. The CDR3 is 14 amino acids. The DNA of the CDR3 is TGTGCCAGCAGCGTAGAACTGTTTAATTCACCCCTCCACTTT. This translates into CASSVELFNSPLHF.

The V call is TRBV7-2, the J call TRBJ2-1, with D maybe TRBD2 (6 bases). The CDR3 is 17 residues long. Germline V gene lookup returns CDR1 SGHTA and CDR2 FQGNSA. V was trimmed by 1 base and J by 1 base, leaving 14 bases between them. The CDR3, as DNA: TGTGCCAGCAGCTTAGGTCTAGGGCGGGGTTCCTACAATGAGCAGTTCTTC. Amino acids: CASSLGLGRGSYNEQFF.

The rearrangement uses TRBV7-2 and TRBJ1-4, with TRBD1 as a possible D gene (5 bases). The CDR3 runs to 13 residues. Between the trimmed V and J ends, which lost 6 bases and 8 bases, there was a span of 13 bases. The germline gives CDR1 SGHTA, CDR2 FQGNSA. The CDR3 DNA is TGTGCCAGCAGTTACATGGGGGGGGAAAAACTGTTTTTT. It is translated as CASSYMGGEKLFF. The variable domain in full, with the rest retrieved from reference TRBV7-2 and TRBJ1-4, is GAGVSQSPSNKVTEKGKDVELRCDPISGHTALYWYRQSLGQGLEFLIYFQGNSAPDKSGLPSDRFSAERTGGSVSTLTIQRTQQEDSAVYLCASSYMGGEKLFFGSGTQLSVL.

This sequence joins TRBV12-3 or TRBV12-4 and TRBJ2-7; TRBD1 might be the D (5 bases). The CDR3 is made up of 12 amino acids. V lost 2 bases to trimming and J lost 6 bases, with 8 bases between them. CDR3 protein: CASSLITGEQYF. CDR3 in DNA: TGTGCCAGCAGTTTAATCACAGGCGAGCAGTACTTC.

The V and J genes are TRBV29-1 and TRBJ2-1; TRBD1 agrees at 8 bases. Germline-derived CDR1 and CDR2 are SQVTM and ANQGSEA. The junction had 15 bases not matched to a gene; V was cut back by 4 bases and J by 7 bases. The CDR3 is 16 residues long. In DNA form, the CDR3 reads TGCAGCGTTGGGGGACGTGTGACAGGGGTTCGGAATGAGCAGTTCTTC. Its translation: CSVGGRVTGVRNEQFF.

This clone has just one count. The rearrangement uses TRBV6-5 and TRBJ1-2; D is unresolved. The CDR3 is made up of 11 amino acids. Deletions cut 6 bases from V and 8 bases from J, with 10 bases between. In germline, CDR1 is MNHEY, CDR2 SVGAGI. The CDR3 DNA follows: TGTGCCAGCAGACGAGACTGGGGCTACACCTTC. Its translation: CASRRDWGYTF.

Here the CDR3 DNA reads TGTGCCAGCAGCTCAAGGGGGACTGAAGCTTTCTTT. This translates into CASSSRGTEAFF. This sequence joins TRBV5-6 and TRBJ1-1; TRBD1 is a possible D gene (6 bases). The CDR3 runs to 12 residues. Germline loops: CDR1 SGHDT, CDR2 YYEEEE. Trimming shortened V by 3 bases and J by 5 bases, and 8 bases separated the two germline ends.